A selection of T cell receptor beta chains follows, all from one sample in a study of blood T cell repertoires in COVID-19. This table comes from immunoSEQ multiplex PCR, and its TCRdb copy is limited to in-frame clones, with some not included. The table records some 350,000 clones, around 87% of them present only once. The specimen was PBMCs or T cells enriched from blood (not recorded which). Receptor source: a woman in her twenties or thirties who had recovered from COVID-19. Both conserved end residues are part of each CDR3. The D gene is left open where the match is weak. Rows give clone size only sometimes, using once, few, many, or a class for an expanded clone.

J gene,clone size,V gene,D gene,CDR3 DNA,CDR3 protein
TRBJ2-7,-,TRBV9,-,TGTGCCAGCAGCGTGGGCTCCTCCTACGAGCAGTACTTC,CASSVGSSYEQYF
TRBJ1-5,few,TRBV19,TRBD1,TGTGCCAGCACCCCGGGACAGGGAAGAAGCAATCAGCCCCAGCATTTT,CASTPGQGRSNQPQHF
TRBJ2-3,-,TRBV3-1/TRBV3-2,-,TGTGCCAGCAGCCAAACAACAGGGAGCGATACGCAGTATTTT,CASSQTTGSDTQYF
TRBJ2-3,-,TRBV6-1,TRBD2,TGTGCCAGCAGTGAATTGGCCCTTACGGGCGGGCGGGGGAGAACAGATACGCAGTATTTT,CASSELALTGGRGRTDTQYF
TRBJ1-1,-,TRBV7-6,TRBD1,TGTGCCAGCAGCCGAACGACAGGGGCTCACGGTGAAGCTTTCTTT,CASSRTTGAHGEAFF
TRBJ2-3,-,TRBV4-3,-,TGCGCCAGCTCTTGGAGTGCTAGCACAGATACGCAGTATTTT,CASSWSASTDTQYF
TRBJ2-7,-,TRBV5-1,TRBD1,TGCGCCAGCAGCTTGACGGGACAGGAAGGTAACGAGCAGTACTTC,CASSLTGQEGNEQYF
TRBJ2-3,once,TRBV6-5,TRBD1,TGTGCCAGCAGTTTGTCGACAGGGGCGGTCACAGATACGCAGTATTTT,CASSLSTGAVTDTQYF
TRBJ1-4,-,TRBV21-1,-,TGTGCCAGCAGCAAAGAGAGCCGAACCCCAACTAATGAAAAACTGTTTTTT,CASSKESRTPTNEKLFF
TRBJ1-1,once,TRBV19,TRBD1,TGTGCCAGTGGGGGACAGGGTGGTGAAGCTTTCTTT,CASGGQGGEAFF
TRBJ2-5,-,TRBV5-1,TRBD1,TGCGCCAGCAGCTCGGGACAGGGGGTCGAAGAGACCCAGTACTTC,CASSSGQGVEETQYF
TRBJ1-1,-,TRBV5-1,-,TGCGCCAGCAGCTTGTCAGGGTTCGTCACTGAAGCTTTCTTT,CASSLSGFVTEAFF
TRBJ1-2,-,TRBV9,-,TGTGCCAGCAGCCCCTCCCGAGCCAACTATGGCTACACCTTC,CASSPSRANYGYTF
TRBJ1-3,once,TRBV5-1,TRBD1,TGCGCCAGCAGCCCGGAGGGACAGGGGGCGCAGAGAAACACCATATATTTT,CASSPEGQGAQRNTIYF
TRBJ2-4,once,TRBV27,-,TGTGCCAGCGTGGAACAGCCCAAAAACATTCAGTACTTC,CASVEQPKNIQYF
TRBJ1-1,-,TRBV27,TRBD1,TGTGCCAGCAGGGGACAGGGGGCGGCTGAAGCTTTCTTT,CASRGQGAAEAFF
TRBJ2-1,-,TRBV5-1,TRBD1,TGCGCCAGCAGCCCTTGGACAGGGGCGACCCTCAACAATGAGCAGTTCTTC,CASSPWTGATLNNEQFF
TRBJ1-4,-,TRBV19,TRBD1,TGTGCCAGTAGTACGACAGGGAGGAATGAAAAACTGTTTTTT,CASSTTGRNEKLFF
TRBJ1-5,-,TRBV2,TRBD1,TGTGCCAGCAGGGCGGACAGGGAAGCCCAGCATTTT,CASRADREAQHF
TRBJ1-2,-,TRBV28,TRBD1,TGTGCCAGCATTCGACAGGGGGACTATGGCTACACCTTC,CASIRQGDYGYTF
TRBJ1-3,-,TRBV7-8,-,TGTGCCAGCAGCTTATTACAGCCTTCCTCTGGAAACACCATATATTTT,CASSLLQPSSGNTIYF
TRBJ2-1,-,TRBV5-6,-,TGTGCCAGCAGCTTGGGGCTCCCAGGCGAGCAGTTCTTC,CASSLGLPGEQFF
TRBJ1-4,-,TRBV29-1,-,TGCAGCGTTGAGGAGGGTTCAAAACTGTTTTTT,CSVEEGSKLFF
TRBJ1-5,-,TRBV6-2/TRBV6-3,-,TGTGCCAGCAGTTTAACAGGGAATCAGCCCCAGCATTTT,CASSLTGNQPQHF
TRBJ2-3,once,TRBV21-1,-,TGTGCCAGCAGCAATCCCCGCGGGTACACAGATACGCAGTATTTT,CASSNPRGYTDTQYF
TRBJ2-5,-,TRBV7-9,TRBD1,TGTGCCAGCAGCTTAGGGACAGGGAGCGAGACCCAGTACTTC,CASSLGTGSETQYF
TRBJ1-4,once,TRBV5-6,-,TGTGCCAGCAGCTTGGCGGGTAAGAATGAAAAACTGTTTTTT,CASSLAGKNEKLFF
TRBJ1-5,few,TRBV4-2,-,TGTGCCAGCAGCCAAGAGAGCCTGGATCAGCCCCAGCATTTT,CASSQESLDQPQHF
TRBJ1-5,-,TRBV5-8,-,TGTGCCAGCAGCTTGGGGCAGGTTAGCAATCAGCCCCAGCATTTT,CASSLGQVSNQPQHF
TRBJ1-4,-,TRBV15,-,TGTGCCACCAGCAGAAGTACACCGTCTAATGAAAAACTGTTTTTT,CATSRSTPSNEKLFF
TRBJ1-2,-,TRBV4-1,-,TGCGCCAGCAGCCAAGAGAGGGATTTCTATGGCTACACCTTC,CASSQERDFYGYTF
TRBJ1-3,few,TRBV5-8,-,TGTGCCAGCAGATCCAGGGGTTTAGGAAACACCATATATTTT,CASRSRGLGNTIYF
TRBJ2-1,-,TRBV6-5,TRBD1,TGTGCCAGCGGGGACAGGGCGAGCTATGAGCAGTTCTTC,CASGDRASYEQFF